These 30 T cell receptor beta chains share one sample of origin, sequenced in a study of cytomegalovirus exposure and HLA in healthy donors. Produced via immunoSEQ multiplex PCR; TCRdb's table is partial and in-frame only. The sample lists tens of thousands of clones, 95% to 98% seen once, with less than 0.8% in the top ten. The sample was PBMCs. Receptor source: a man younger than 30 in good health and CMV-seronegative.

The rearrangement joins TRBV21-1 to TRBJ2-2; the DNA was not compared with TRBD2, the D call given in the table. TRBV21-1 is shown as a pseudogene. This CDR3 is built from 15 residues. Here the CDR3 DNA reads TGTGCCAGCGGCCTAGCGGGCCCGAACACCGGGGAGCTGTTTTTT. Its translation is CASGLAGPNTGELFF.

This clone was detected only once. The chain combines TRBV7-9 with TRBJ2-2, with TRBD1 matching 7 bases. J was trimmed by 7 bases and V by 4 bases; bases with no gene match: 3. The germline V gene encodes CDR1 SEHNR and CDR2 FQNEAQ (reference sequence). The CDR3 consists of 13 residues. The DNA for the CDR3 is TGTGCCAGCAGCTACAGGGGTGGCGGGGAGCTGTTTTTT. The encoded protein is CASSYRGGGELFF.

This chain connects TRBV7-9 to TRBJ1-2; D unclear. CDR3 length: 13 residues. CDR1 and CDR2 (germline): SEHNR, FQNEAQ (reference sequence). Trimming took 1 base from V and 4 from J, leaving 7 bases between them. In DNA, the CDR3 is TGTGCCAGCAGCTTAGGACAATTCTATGGCTACACCTTC. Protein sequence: CASSLGQFYGYTF.

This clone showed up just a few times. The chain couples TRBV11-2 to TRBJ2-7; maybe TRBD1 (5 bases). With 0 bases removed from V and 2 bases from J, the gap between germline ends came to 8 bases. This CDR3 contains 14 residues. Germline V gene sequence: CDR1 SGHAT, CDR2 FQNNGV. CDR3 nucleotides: TGTGCCAGCAGCTTAGACAGGGTGACCTACGAGCAGTACGTC. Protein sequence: CASSLDRVTYEQYV.

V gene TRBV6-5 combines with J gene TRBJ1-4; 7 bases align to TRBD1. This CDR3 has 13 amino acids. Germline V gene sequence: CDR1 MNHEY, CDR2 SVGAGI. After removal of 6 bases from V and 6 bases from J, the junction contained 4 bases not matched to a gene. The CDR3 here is CASRTGSDEKLFF. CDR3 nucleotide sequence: TGTGCCAGCAGGACAGGGAGCGATGAAAAACTGTTTTTT.

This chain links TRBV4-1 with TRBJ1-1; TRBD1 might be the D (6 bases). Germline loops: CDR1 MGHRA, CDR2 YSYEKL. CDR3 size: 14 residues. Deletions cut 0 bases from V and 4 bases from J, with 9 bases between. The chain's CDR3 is CASSQEGGLTEAFF. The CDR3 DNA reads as TGCGCCAGCAGCCAAGAGGGGGGGCTCACTGAAGCTTTCTTT.

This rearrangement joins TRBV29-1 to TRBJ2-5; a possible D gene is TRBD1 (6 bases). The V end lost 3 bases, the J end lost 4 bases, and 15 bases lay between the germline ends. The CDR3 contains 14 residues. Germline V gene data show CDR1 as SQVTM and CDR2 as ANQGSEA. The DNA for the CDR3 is TGCAGCGTTGATAGGGCAGGGGTTCGAGAGACCCAGTACTTC. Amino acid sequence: CSVDRAGVRETQYF.

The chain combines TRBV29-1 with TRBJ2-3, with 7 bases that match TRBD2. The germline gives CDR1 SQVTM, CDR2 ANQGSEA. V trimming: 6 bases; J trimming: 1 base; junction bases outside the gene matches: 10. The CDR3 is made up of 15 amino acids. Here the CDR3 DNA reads TGCAGCGTCGGAGGGGCGGGAGTACGCACAGATACGCAGTATTTT. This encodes CSVGGAGVRTDTQYF.

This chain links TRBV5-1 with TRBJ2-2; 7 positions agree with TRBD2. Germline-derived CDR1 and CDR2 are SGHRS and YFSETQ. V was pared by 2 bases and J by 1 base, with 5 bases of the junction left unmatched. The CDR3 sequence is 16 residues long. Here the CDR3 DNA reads TGCGCCAGCAGCTTCTTTGCGGGAGAGAACACCGGGGAGCTGTTTTTT. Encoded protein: CASSFFAGENTGELFF.

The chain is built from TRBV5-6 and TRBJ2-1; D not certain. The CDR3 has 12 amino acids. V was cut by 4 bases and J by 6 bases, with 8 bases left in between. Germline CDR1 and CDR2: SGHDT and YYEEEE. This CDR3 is CASSLNINEQFF. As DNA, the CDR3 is TGTGCCAGCAGCCTGAACATCAATGAGCAGTTCTTC.

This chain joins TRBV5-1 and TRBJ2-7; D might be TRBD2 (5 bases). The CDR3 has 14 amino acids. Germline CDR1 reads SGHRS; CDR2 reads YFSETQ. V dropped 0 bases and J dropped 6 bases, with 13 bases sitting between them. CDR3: CASSLAGLTGEQYF. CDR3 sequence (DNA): TGCGCCAGCAGCTTGGCGGGATTGACGGGCGAGCAGTACTTC.

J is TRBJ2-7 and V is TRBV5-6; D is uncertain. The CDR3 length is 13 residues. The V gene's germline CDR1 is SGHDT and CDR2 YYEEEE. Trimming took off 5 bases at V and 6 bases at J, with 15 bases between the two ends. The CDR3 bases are TGTGCCAGCAGTCAGGTAGGCTACTCCGAGCAGTACGTC. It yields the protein CASSQVGYSEQYV.

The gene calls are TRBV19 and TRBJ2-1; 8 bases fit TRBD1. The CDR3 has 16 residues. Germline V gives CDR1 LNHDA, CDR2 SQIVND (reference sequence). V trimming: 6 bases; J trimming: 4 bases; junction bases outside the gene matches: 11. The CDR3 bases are TGTGCCAGTAGACCCCGGGACAGGAGAGAGTACAATGAGCAGTTCTTC. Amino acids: CASRPRDRREYNEQFF.

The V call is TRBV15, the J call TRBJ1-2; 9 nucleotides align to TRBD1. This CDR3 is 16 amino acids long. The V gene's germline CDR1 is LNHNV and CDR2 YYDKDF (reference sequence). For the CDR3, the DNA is TGTGGGGACAGGGCAATAGGACTGGGCCCTAACTATGGCTACACCTTC. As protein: CGDRAIGLGPNYGYTF.

This CDR3 reads CASSEVFGSSYEQYV. CDR3 nucleotide sequence: TGTGCCAGCAGTGAAGTTTTTGGGAGCTCCTACGAGCAGTACGTC. The chain is built from TRBV6-1 and TRBJ2-7; perhaps TRBD2 as D (5 bases). Germline CDR1 and CDR2: MNHNS and SASEGT. Trimming took 1 base from V and 0 from J, leaving 10 bases between them. The CDR3 contains 15 residues.

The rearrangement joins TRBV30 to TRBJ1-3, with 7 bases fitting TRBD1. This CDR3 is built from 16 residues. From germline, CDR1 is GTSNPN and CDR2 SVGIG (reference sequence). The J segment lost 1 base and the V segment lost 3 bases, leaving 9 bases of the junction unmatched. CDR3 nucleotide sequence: TGTGCCTGGAGAATGGGACAGTTCATATCTGGAAACACCATATATTTT. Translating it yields CAWRMGQFISGNTIYF.

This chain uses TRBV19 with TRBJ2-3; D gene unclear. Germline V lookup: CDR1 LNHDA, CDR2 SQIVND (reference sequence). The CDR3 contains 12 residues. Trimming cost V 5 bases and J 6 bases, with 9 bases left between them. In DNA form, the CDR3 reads TGTGCCAGTAGTCTTTCCTTTGATACGCAGTATTTT. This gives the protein CASSLSFDTQYF.

Here the CDR3 reads CASSLVGVHYGYTF. Written as DNA, the CDR3 is TGTGCCAGCAGCTTAGTCGGGGTCCACTATGGCTACACCTTC. The chain has TRBV7-9 and TRBJ1-2; D ambiguous. V was trimmed by 1 base and J by 3 bases, leaving 9 bases between them. The CDR3 extends over 14 amino acids. CDR1 is SEHNR and CDR2 is FQNEAQ in the germline V gene (reference sequence).

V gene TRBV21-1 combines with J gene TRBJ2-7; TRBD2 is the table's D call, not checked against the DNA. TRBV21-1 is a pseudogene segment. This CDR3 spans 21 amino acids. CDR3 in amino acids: CASSGAGLLTTLAGCSYEQYF. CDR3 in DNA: TGTGCCAGCAGTGGGGCAGGCCTCCTCACCACTCTAGCGGGCTGCTCCTACGAGCAGTACTTC.

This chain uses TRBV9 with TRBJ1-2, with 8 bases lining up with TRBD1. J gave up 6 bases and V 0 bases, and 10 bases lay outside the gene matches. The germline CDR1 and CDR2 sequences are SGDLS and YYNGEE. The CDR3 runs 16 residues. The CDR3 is CASSVDLGQGGDGYTF. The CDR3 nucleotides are TGTGCCAGCAGCGTAGATCTTGGACAGGGTGGAGATGGCTACACCTTC.

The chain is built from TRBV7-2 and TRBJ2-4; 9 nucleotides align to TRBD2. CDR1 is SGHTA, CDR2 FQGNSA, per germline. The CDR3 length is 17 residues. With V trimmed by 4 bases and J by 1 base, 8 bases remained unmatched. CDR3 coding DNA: TGTGCCAGCAGCTGGGGGGGACTAGCTAAGGCCAAAAACATTCAGTACTTC. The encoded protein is CASSWGGLAKAKNIQYF.

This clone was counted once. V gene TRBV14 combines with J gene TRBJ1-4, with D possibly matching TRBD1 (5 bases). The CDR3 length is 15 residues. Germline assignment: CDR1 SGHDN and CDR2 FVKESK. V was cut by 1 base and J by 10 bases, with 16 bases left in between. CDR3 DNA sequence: TGTGCCAGCAGCCAAGTACCGGTCAGGGAGGGAAAACTGTTTTTT. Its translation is CASSQVPVREGKLFF.

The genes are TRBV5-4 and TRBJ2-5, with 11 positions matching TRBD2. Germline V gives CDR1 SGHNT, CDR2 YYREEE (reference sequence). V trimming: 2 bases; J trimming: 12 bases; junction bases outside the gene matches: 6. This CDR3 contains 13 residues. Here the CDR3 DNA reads TGTGCCAGCAGCTTACTAGCGGGGGACCTCGAGTACTTC. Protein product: CASSLLAGDLEYF.

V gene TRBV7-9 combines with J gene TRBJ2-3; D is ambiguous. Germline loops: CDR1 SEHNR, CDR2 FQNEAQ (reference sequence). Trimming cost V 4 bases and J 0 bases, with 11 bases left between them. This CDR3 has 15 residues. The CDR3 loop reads CASSSRGPSTDTQYF. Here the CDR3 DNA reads TGTGCCAGCAGCTCCAGAGGTCCAAGCACAGATACGCAGTATTTT.

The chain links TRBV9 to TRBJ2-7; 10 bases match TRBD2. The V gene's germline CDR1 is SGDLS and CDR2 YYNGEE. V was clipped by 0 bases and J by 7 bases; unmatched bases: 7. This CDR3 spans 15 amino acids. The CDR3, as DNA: TGTGCCAGCAGCGTAGAACTAGCGGGGAAGAGGGAGCAGTACTTC. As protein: CASSVELAGKREQYF.

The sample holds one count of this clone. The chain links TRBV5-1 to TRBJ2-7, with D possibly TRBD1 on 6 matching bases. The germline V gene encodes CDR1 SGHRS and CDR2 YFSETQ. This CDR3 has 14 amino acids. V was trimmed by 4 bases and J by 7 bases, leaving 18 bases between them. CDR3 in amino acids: CASSGGKGGEEQYF. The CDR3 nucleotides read TGCGCCAGCAGCGGTGGGAAAGGGGGAGAGGAGCAGTACTTC. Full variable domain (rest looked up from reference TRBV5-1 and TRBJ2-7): KAGVTQTPRYLIKTRGQQVTLSCSPISGHRSVSWYQQTPGQGLQFLFEYFSETQRNKGNFPGRFSGRQFSNSRSEMNVSTLELGDSALYLCASSGGKGGEEQYFGPGTRLTVT.

The CDR3 protein is CASSSGTGVSTDTQYF. The CDR3 nucleotides read TGTGCCAGCAGCTCCGGGACAGGCGTCAGCACAGATACGCAGTATTTT. V gene TRBV5-6 combines with J gene TRBJ2-3, with 8 bases lining up with TRBD1. The ends lost 3 bases at V and 0 bases at J; junction bases unmatched: 6. This CDR3 spans 16 amino acids. Germline assignment: CDR1 SGHDT and CDR2 YYEEEE.

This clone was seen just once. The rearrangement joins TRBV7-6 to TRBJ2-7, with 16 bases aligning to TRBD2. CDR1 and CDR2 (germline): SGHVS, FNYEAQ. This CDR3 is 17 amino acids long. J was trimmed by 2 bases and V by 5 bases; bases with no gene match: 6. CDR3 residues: CASSLHGTSGRAYEQYV. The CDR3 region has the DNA TGTGCCAGCAGCCTACACGGGACTAGCGGGAGGGCCTACGAGCAGTACGTC.

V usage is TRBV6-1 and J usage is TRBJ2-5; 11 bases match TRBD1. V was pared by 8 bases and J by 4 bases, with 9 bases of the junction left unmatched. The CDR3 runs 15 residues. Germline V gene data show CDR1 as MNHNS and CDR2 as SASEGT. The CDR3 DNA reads TGTGCCAGCGGTCCCGGGACAGGGGGTGGAGAGACCCAGTACTTC. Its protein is CASGPGTGGGETQYF.

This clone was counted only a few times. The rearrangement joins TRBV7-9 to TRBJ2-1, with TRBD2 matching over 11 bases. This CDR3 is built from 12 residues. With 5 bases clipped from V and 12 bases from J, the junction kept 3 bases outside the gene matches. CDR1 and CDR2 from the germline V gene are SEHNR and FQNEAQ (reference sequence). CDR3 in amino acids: CASSPSGRRQFF. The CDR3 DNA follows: TGTGCCAGCAGCCCTAGCGGGAGGCGGCAGTTCTTC.